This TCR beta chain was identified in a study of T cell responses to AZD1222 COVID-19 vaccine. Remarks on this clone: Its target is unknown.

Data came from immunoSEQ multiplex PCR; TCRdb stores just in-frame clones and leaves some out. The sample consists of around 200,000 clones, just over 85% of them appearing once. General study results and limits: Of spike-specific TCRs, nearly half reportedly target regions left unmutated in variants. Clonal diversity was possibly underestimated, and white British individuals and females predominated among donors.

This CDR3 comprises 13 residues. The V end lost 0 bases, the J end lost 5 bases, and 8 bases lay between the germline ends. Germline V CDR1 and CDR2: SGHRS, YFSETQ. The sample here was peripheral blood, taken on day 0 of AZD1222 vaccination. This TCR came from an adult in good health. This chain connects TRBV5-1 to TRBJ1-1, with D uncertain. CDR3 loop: CASSLVSRTEAFF. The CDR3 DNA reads TGCGCCAGCAGCTTGGTGTCAAGGACTGAAGCTTTCTTT.